The 20 T cell receptor beta chains given below trace back to one sample, sequenced in a study of T cell changes during pregnancy in multiple sclerosis. Libraries were prepared by immunoSEQ multiplex PCR; TCRdb keeps only in-frame clonotypes and omits some of them. Among roughly 25,000 clones, around 90% were seen once, and the ten largest hold roughly 0.74%. Here the sequenced sample was CD4+ T cells from peripheral blood mononuclear cells, taken in the first trimester of pregnancy. The receptors stem from a female donor in good health, enrolled as a control in a pregnancy study.

The chain employs TRBV5-5 and TRBJ2-7, with D tentatively TRBD2 (8 bases). V lost 4 bases to trimming and J lost 7 bases, with 15 bases between them. CDR1 and CDR2 from the germline V gene are SGHKS and YYEKEE (reference sequence). This CDR3 is built from 13 residues. This CDR3 reads CASSQGVAGEQYF. As DNA, the CDR3 is TGTGCCAGCAGCCAGGGGGTAGCGGGGGAGCAGTACTTC.

This CDR3 reads CASSPITEYNEQFF. CDR3 coding DNA: TGTGCCAGCAGCCCTATTACAGAGTACAATGAGCAGTTCTTC. The V call is TRBV9, the J call TRBJ2-1; the D is unclear. The germline gives CDR1 SGDLS, CDR2 YYNGEE. V lost 4 bases to trimming and J lost 4 bases, with 12 bases between them. The CDR3 spans 14 residues.

The CDR3 sequence is CASSIAGTGPNTGELFF. DNA of the CDR3: TGTGCCAGTAGTATAGCTGGGACAGGACCGAACACCGGGGAGCTGTTTTTT. The V call is TRBV19, the J call TRBJ2-2, with 8 bases fitting TRBD1. From germline, CDR1 is LNHDA and CDR2 SQIVND (reference sequence). With V trimmed by 1 base and J by 0 bases, 4 bases remained unmatched. The CDR3 contains 17 residues.

V and J are TRBV28 and TRBJ1-2; D is possibly TRBD1 (5 bases). Germline CDR1 MDHEN, CDR2 SYDVKM. V shed 7 bases and J shed 0 bases, with 18 bases lying between them. The CDR3 is 16 amino acids. The CDR3 nucleotides read TGTGCCAGCATCGCCCTCCCCGGACAAACTAACTATGGCTACACCTTC. Protein: CASIALPGQTNYGYTF.

Of note for this clone: At one end the junction does not follow the germline gene, possibly because of a read error. The CDR3 sequence: CASSGQGAQGEQFF. In DNA, the CDR3 is TGTGCTAGCAGCGGGCAGGGGGCGCAGGGTGAGCAGTTCTTC. The chain couples TRBV7-7 to TRBJ2-1; 8 bases line up with TRBD1. This CDR3 is 14 amino acids long. Germline V lookup: CDR1 SSHAT, CDR2 FNYEAQ (reference sequence).

This clone was picked up one time. The CDR3 nucleotides read TGTGCCAGCAGCGCCCGGACTAGCGGGACCACAGATACGCAGTATTTT. Its translation: CASSARTSGTTDTQYF. The chain has TRBV9 and TRBJ2-3; TRBD2 agrees at 12 bases. V dropped 3 bases and J dropped 2; count of bases not matched to a gene: 4. The V gene's germline CDR1 is SGDLS and CDR2 YYNGEE. The CDR3 has 16 residues.

The chain uses TRBV6-5 and TRBJ1-2, with unresolved D. The V end was cut by 6 bases, the J end by 7 bases, with 12 bases between. CDR1 MNHEY and CDR2 SVGAGI come from the germline V gene. The CDR3 extends over 12 amino acids. For the CDR3, the DNA is TGTGCCAGCAGGAGGGCAGTAGGTGGCTACACCTTC. As protein: CASRRAVGGYTF.

The rearrangement links TRBV6-5 to TRBJ2-7; 8 nucleotides line up with TRBD2. Germline V gene data show CDR1 as MNHEY and CDR2 as SVGAGI. V was clipped by 7 bases and J by 2 bases; unmatched bases: 4. The CDR3 has 13 residues. The CDR3 reads CASMAGGTYEQYF. Written as DNA, the CDR3 is TGTGCCAGCATGGCGGGAGGCACCTACGAGCAGTACTTC.

This chain connects TRBV7-2 to TRBJ2-1, with 9 bases aligning to TRBD2. CDR1 SGHTA and CDR2 FQGNSA come from the germline V gene. The CDR3 runs 16 residues. V trimming: 5 bases; J trimming: 2 bases; junction bases outside the gene matches: 7. The CDR3 sequence: CASSAFLAGAYNEQFF. Written as DNA, the CDR3 is TGTGCCAGCAGCGCATTCTTAGCGGGGGCCTACAATGAGCAGTTCTTC. The full variable domain, rest sourced from reference TRBV7-2 and TRBJ2-1, is GAGVSQSPSNKVTEKGKDVELRCDPISGHTALYWYRQSLGQGLEFLIYFQGNSAPDKSGLPSDRFSAERTGGSVSTLTIQRTQQEDSAVYLCASSAFLAGAYNEQFFGPGTRLTVL.

This rearrangement joins TRBV28 to TRBJ2-7; 8 bases match TRBD1. V shed 6 bases, J shed 5 bases, and the junction held 6 bases outside the gene matches. Germline loops: CDR1 MDHEN, CDR2 SYDVKM. This CDR3 is 13 amino acids long. The CDR3 nucleotides read TGTGCCAGCAGCCGGACAGGGAGAAACGAGCAGTACTTC. As protein: CASSRTGRNEQYF.

The chain is built from TRBV6-1 and TRBJ2-3; 10 bases agree with TRBD2. V shed 3 bases, J shed 4 bases, and the junction held 4 bases outside the gene matches. This CDR3 has 15 residues. Looked up from germline, CDR1 is MNHNS and CDR2 is SASEGT. CDR3 sequence: CASSDQAGGPDTQYF. The CDR3 DNA is TGTGCCAGCAGTGACCAAGCGGGGGGGCCAGATACGCAGTATTTT.

This clone was seen a single time. The genes are TRBV11-2 and TRBJ2-7, with D unclear. The CDR3 spans 17 residues. The ends were cut back, 2 bases at V and 4 bases at J, with 21 bases in the middle. Germline loops: CDR1 SGHAT, CDR2 FQNNGV. The CDR3 reads CASSLFGIAATRYEQYF. DNA of the CDR3: TGTGCCAGCAGCTTATTCGGTATAGCCGCGACCCGTTACGAGCAGTACTTC.

As to this clone: Relative to the germline gene, one junction end is altered; a read error may explain this. This chain connects TRBV6-6 to TRBJ1-1; no clear D. The CDR3 consists of 11 residues. The germline CDR1 and CDR2 sequences are MNHNY and SVGAGI (reference sequence). CDR3 nucleotides: TGTGCCAGCACTAGCTTGACCCAATTGGTCTTT. Translation: CASTSLTQLVF.

The rearrangement links TRBV7-2 to TRBJ2-1; TRBD2 matches at 9 bases. CDR1 and CDR2 (germline): SGHTA, FQGNSA. There are 16 residues in the CDR3. Germline trimming cut 2 bases from V and 7 bases from J; bases unmatched to any gene: 9. The DNA for the CDR3 is TGTGCCAGCAGCTTACTAGCTAGCGGGACTCGTAATGAGCAGTTCTTC. Protein product: CASSLLASGTRNEQFF.

The chain combines TRBV19 with TRBJ2-7; 8 bases are a match to TRBD2. In germline, CDR1 is LNHDA, CDR2 SQIVND (reference sequence). V lost 6 bases and J lost 5; bases outside the gene matches: 9. The CDR3 has 14 residues. The CDR3 reads CASRSPAGVDEQYF. The DNA of the CDR3 is TGTGCCAGTAGGTCCCCAGCGGGAGTCGACGAGCAGTACTTC.

The genes are TRBV7-2 and TRBJ1-5; no clear D. Germline V CDR1 and CDR2: SGHTA, FQGNSA. The CDR3 runs 12 residues. Trimming pared 6 bases from V and 3 bases from J, leaving 6 bases between. CDR3 sequence: CASSSLNQPQHF. CDR3 sequence (DNA): TGTGCCAGCAGTTCCCTCAATCAGCCCCAGCATTTT.

The CDR3 region is CASKPPTGINTEAFF. The CDR3 DNA is TGCGCCAGCAAACCCCCGACAGGGATAAACACTGAAGCTTTCTTT. The chain has TRBV5-1 and TRBJ1-1; 7 bases fit TRBD1. V lost 6 bases, J lost 2 bases, and 10 bases stayed unmatched. Looked up from germline, CDR1 is SGHRS and CDR2 is YFSETQ. This CDR3 spans 15 amino acids.

The chain is built from TRBV4-1 and TRBJ2-2, with 10 bases matching TRBD2. J gave up 6 bases and V 3 bases, and 10 bases lay outside the gene matches. In germline, CDR1 is MGHRA, CDR2 YSYEKL. This CDR3 has 17 amino acids. The CDR3 DNA reads TGCGCCAGCAGCCAGGAACCGGGACTAGCGTCATCCGGGGAGCTGTTTTTT. Its translation: CASSQEPGLASSGELFF.

The chain joins TRBV5-1 to TRBJ1-2; a possible D gene is TRBD1 (6 bases). This CDR3 comprises 13 residues. V was pared by 2 bases and J by 8 bases, with 13 bases between. Looked up from germline, CDR1 is SGHRS and CDR2 is YFSETQ. The CDR3 sequence is CASSFGGAEGYTF. For the CDR3, the DNA is TGCGCCAGCAGCTTTGGGGGCGCGGAAGGCTACACCTTC.

The CDR3 loop is CASSLGTSTQETQYF. The DNA of the CDR3 is TGTGCCAGCAGCTTAGGGACTAGCACCCAAGAGACCCAGTACTTC. The V gene is TRBV7-2, the J gene TRBJ2-5; TRBD2 matches 8 bases. The trim removed 1 base at V and 1 base at J, leaving 2 bases unmatched. Germline V CDR1 and CDR2: SGHTA, FQGNSA. The CDR3 totals 15 residues.